The rows below give T cell receptor beta chains drawn from one sample of a study of blood T cell repertoires in COVID-19. Clones were sequenced by immunoSEQ multiplex PCR, and TCRdb holds only the in-frame ones, with some missing. The sample lists approximately 100,000 clones, about 89% occurring once. The source material was peripheral blood. The origin of the receptors is a man in his 60s with acute or convalescent COVID-19. CDR3s include the opening cysteine and the closing phenylalanine or tryptophan. The D gene is left open where the match is weak. Clone size, where shown, is once, few, many, or a class for clones that have expanded.

CDR3 DNA	CDR3 protein	clone size	D gene	V gene	J gene
TGTGCCAGCAGTTTAAACGAGGGTTTTGACTATGGCTACACCTTC	CASSLNEGFDYGYTF	.	.	TRBV27	TRBJ1-2
TGTGCCAGCAGTTTAAGAGCGGGAGGCCTCCAAGAGACCCAGTACTTC	CASSLRAGGLQETQYF	.	TRBD2	TRBV28	TRBJ2-5
TGTGCCAGTAGTCTTTTGGAGGTAGAAATTAATTCACCCCTCCACTTT	CASSLLEVEINSPLHF	.	.	TRBV19	TRBJ1-6
TGCAGCGTTGAAGGCCGGGACAGGGGTACAGATACGCAGTATTTT	CSVEGRDRGTDTQYF	.	TRBD1	TRBV29-1	TRBJ2-3
TGTGCCAGCAGGGCGGGAGTAGGCGAGCAGTACTTC	CASRAGVGEQYF	.	TRBD2	TRBV28	TRBJ2-7
TGTGCCAGCAGCAACCCGGGACAGGATGAAAAACTGTTTTTT	CASSNPGQDEKLFF	.	TRBD1	TRBV5-5	TRBJ1-4
TGCGCCAGCAGCCGTTTGACTAGCGGGAGTCAGCATGAGCAGTTCTTC	CASSRLTSGSQHEQFF	.	TRBD2	TRBV5-1	TRBJ2-1
TGTGCCTGGAGTATCGGGGGAAGAGCTTTCTTT	CAWSIGGRAFF	.	.	TRBV30	TRBJ1-1
TGTGCCAGCAGTTTCGGTAATCAGCCCCAGCATTTT	CASSFGNQPQHF	few	.	TRBV12-3/TRBV12-4	TRBJ1-5
TGTGCCAGCAGTTGGGCATATAATCAGCCCCAGCATTTT	CASSWAYNQPQHF	.	.	TRBV6-6	TRBJ1-5
TGTGCCAGCAGCCCGACTAGCCTAGAGACCCAGTACTTC	CASSPTSLETQYF	.	TRBD2	TRBV7-9	TRBJ2-5
TGTGCCAGCACCCCGGACACCTCGACCTACGAGCAGTACTTC	CASTPDTSTYEQYF	.	.	TRBV6-5	TRBJ2-7
TGTGCCAGCTCACCACCGGCTAGCGGGCGCTACAATGAGCAGTTCTTC	CASSPPASGRYNEQFF	.	TRBD2	TRBV18	TRBJ2-1
TGTGCCAGCGCTCAGTTTCAGGGGAGCAATCAGCCCCAGCATTTT	CASAQFQGSNQPQHF	.	.	TRBV27	TRBJ1-5
TGCGCCAGCAGCTGGACCGTAGCGATTGGACAGCCAGACAACGTCCTGACTTTC	CASSWTVAIGQPDNVLTF	.	.	TRBV5-1	TRBJ2-6
TGCGCCAGCAGCTCCCGGGCGGGAGGAAACACTGAAGCTTTCTTT	CASSSRAGGNTEAFF	.	.	TRBV5-1	TRBJ1-1
TGTGCCAGCGTGACTTTGAGCGGTGAAGCTTTCTTT	CASVTLSGEAFF	once	.	TRBV12-3/TRBV12-4	TRBJ1-1
TGCAGTGGAGGCAGGAGAGCCTACGAGCAGTACTTC	CSGGRRAYEQYF	once	.	TRBV29-1	TRBJ2-7
TGTGCCAGCACTCCCGAGGGCCTAGCGGGTTACAACGAGCAGTACTTC	CASTPEGLAGYNEQYF	few	TRBD2	TRBV28	TRBJ2-7
TGTGCCAGCAGCCAAGACGGCGGGAGTGGGAATGAGCAGTTCTTC	CASSQDGGSGNEQFF	.	TRBD2	TRBV3-1/TRBV3-2	TRBJ2-1
TGTGCCACCGATAGGGGGGGTGGGGATGAAAAACTGTTTTTT	CATDRGGGDEKLFF	.	.	TRBV21-1	TRBJ1-4
TGTGCCAGTAGTATTGGGTGGGGAGCTGGAAACACCATATATTTT	CASSIGWGAGNTIYF	.	.	TRBV19	TRBJ1-3
TGCAGTGCACCCGCGGGAAACACCATATATTTT	CSAPAGNTIYF	.	.	TRBV20-1	TRBJ1-3
TGTGCCAGTAGTATAATCGAGGGTAGCGGCAATTCACCCCTCCACTTT	CASSIIEGSGNSPLHF	.	.	TRBV19	TRBJ1-6
TGTGCCAGCAGCTTAGGCTCGGGACAGTCGTCACCCCTCCACTTT	CASSLGSGQSSPLHF	.	TRBD1	TRBV7-9	TRBJ1-6
TGTGCCAGCAGCTTGGTCGGAGGGCCCCCTGAGAAGACCCAGTACTTC	CASSLVGGPPEKTQYF	.	.	TRBV7-2	TRBJ2-5
TGTGCCAGCTATAGCGGGAGGGCTAATAATGAGCAGTTCTTC	CASYSGRANNEQFF	.	TRBD2	TRBV2	TRBJ2-1
TGTGCCAGCAGCCACGGCGGGGGCACTGGAAACACCATATATTTT	CASSHGGGTGNTIYF	.	.	TRBV11-2	TRBJ1-3
TGTGCCAGCAGCGTAGGTACAGGGGTTTATAACTATGGCTACACCTTC	CASSVGTGVYNYGYTF	.	TRBD1	TRBV9	TRBJ1-2
TGTGCCATCATGACAGTTATGAACACTGAAGCTTTCTTT	CAIMTVMNTEAFF	.	.	TRBV10-3	TRBJ1-1
TGTGCCAGCAGCCTCCGACTAGCGGACACCGGGGAGCTGTTTTTT	CASSLRLADTGELFF	.	TRBD2	TRBV3-1/TRBV3-2	TRBJ2-2
TGTGCCAGCAGTTACCCCGGAGTGGGTCAGCCCCAGCATTTT	CASSYPGVGQPQHF	.	.	TRBV6-6	TRBJ1-5
TGTGCCAGCAGCAGACAGGGGTTGCCCTACGAGCAGTACTTC	CASSRQGLPYEQYF	.	TRBD1	TRBV11-3	TRBJ2-7
TGTGCCACCCAAGGGGGGGGCTGGGAGCTGTTTTTT	CATQGGGWELFF	.	.	TRBV12-3/TRBV12-4	TRBJ2-2
TGTGCCAGCAGGGGGACAGGGTTTGATCAGCCCCAGCATTTT	CASRGTGFDQPQHF	.	TRBD1	TRBV2	TRBJ1-5
TGTGCCAGCAGCTTAAGTAGCGGGAGGGCCTTACCCACCTACAATGAGCAGTTCTTC	CASSLSSGRALPTYNEQFF	.	TRBD2	TRBV7-2	TRBJ2-1
TGTGCCAGCAGCTCACGTGGAGAACCCCTCCACTTT	CASSSRGEPLHF	.	.	TRBV13	TRBJ1-6
TGTGCCAGCTCGGACTTGCTAGCGGGCACAGATACGCAGTATTTT	CASSDLLAGTDTQYF	.	TRBD2	TRBV2	TRBJ2-3
TGCAGTGCTAGTAGGGCTAGCGGGAGGTTTGAGACCCAGTACTTC	CSASRASGRFETQYF	.	TRBD2	TRBV20-1	TRBJ2-5
TGTGCCAGCAGGGAGGGTTATGGAAACACTGAAGCTTTCTTT	CASREGYGNTEAFF	.	.	TRBV28	TRBJ1-1
TGTGCCAGCAGCCGGACAGGGTATGAGCAGTTCTTC	CASSRTGYEQFF	.	TRBD1	TRBV7-9	TRBJ2-1
TGTGCCAGCAGCGGACCGGGACAGGGATGGGATGAGCAGTTCTTC	CASSGPGQGWDEQFF	.	TRBD1	TRBV3-1/TRBV3-2	TRBJ2-1
TGTGCCAGCGGGACAGGGGGCTCTGGAAACACCATATATTTT	CASGTGGSGNTIYF	.	TRBD1	TRBV6-5	TRBJ1-3
TGTGCCAGCAGCTCTGTCGGAGGGGCAGGCGGGGAGCTGTTTTTT	CASSSVGGAGGELFF	once	.	TRBV7-2	TRBJ2-2
TGTGCCAGCAGCCAAGAACTAGCGGTGGCCGGAGATACGCAGTATTTT	CASSQELAVAGDTQYF	.	TRBD2	TRBV4-2	TRBJ2-3